This passage covers 16 T cell receptor beta chains from one sample sequenced in a study of T cells in Graves' hyperthyroidism and ophthalmopathy. RNA transcripts were the template for amplifying TCR beta CDR3 regions. RT-PCR in the first round (using the HTBI primer set) targeted the TCR CDR3. TCRdb reprocessed the multiplex PCR reads via MiXCR and lists one record per CDR3 protein. The table has around 500,000 distinct CDR3 sequences, approximately 22% seen once; the top ten hold approximately 54%. Sequenced: blood. The receptors shown here come from a woman aged 70-85 years with Graves' ophthalmopathy.

This clonotype was seen repeatedly, ten times or more. The chain couples TRBV20-1 to TRBJ1-1, with 9 nucleotides matching TRBD1. The length of the CDR3 is 13 residues. Germline CDR1 reads DFQATT; CDR2 reads SNEGSKA (reference sequence). With 6 bases clipped from V and 0 bases from J, the junction kept 2 bases outside the gene matches. CDR3 bases: TGCAGTGCCTGGGACAGGGTGAACACTGAAGCTTTCTTT. Translating gives CSAWDRVNTEAFF.

The chain carries TRBV5-1 and TRBJ2-1, with 10 nucleotides matching TRBD2. V lost 2 bases, J lost 3 bases, and 5 bases stayed unmatched. Germline-derived CDR1 and CDR2 are SGHRS and YFSETQ. This CDR3 region has 16 residues. CDR3: CASSLESGRVYNEQFF. DNA for the CDR3: TGCGCCAGCAGCTTAGAAAGCGGGAGGGTCTACAATGAGCAGTTCTTC.

This clonotype has only a few counts. The chain joins TRBV12-3 or TRBV12-4 to TRBJ2-7, with 8 positions matching TRBD1. After removal of 6 bases from V and 4 bases from J, the junction contained 11 bases not matched to a gene. The CDR3 covers 15 residues. CDR3 protein: CASRKQGGNFYEQYF. In nucleotides, the CDR3 is TGTGCCAGCAGGAAACAGGGGGGAAACTTTTACGAGCAGTACTTC.

This clonotype was detected only a few times. The chain has TRBV7-9 and TRBJ2-7, with 8 bases aligning to TRBD2. Trimming removed 4 bases from V and 0 bases from J; junction bases left unmatched: 11. The CDR3 contains 17 residues. Germline V gene lookup returns CDR1 SEHNR and CDR2 FQNEAQ (reference sequence). In DNA form, the CDR3 reads TGTGCCAGCAGCTCCACTCTAGCCGGGAGGGACTCCTACGAGCAGTACTTC. Translation gives CASSSTLAGRDSYEQYF.

This clonotype was picked up many times. The genes are TRBV28 and TRBJ2-1, with 14 bases aligning to TRBD2. V gave up 6 bases and J gave up 7 bases; unmatched junction bases: 8. Germline CDR1 reads MDHEN; CDR2 reads SYDVKM. The CDR3 is made up of 16 amino acids. The CDR3 DNA reads TGTGCCAGCAGCCCTCGCGGGACTAGCGGGAGAAATGAGCAGTTCTTC. It specifies CASSPRGTSGRNEQFF.

This clonotype has more than one count but fewer than ten. The chain uses TRBV5-6 and TRBJ2-7, with 10 bases that match TRBD2. The germline V gene has CDR1 SGHDT and CDR2 YYEEEE. CDR3 length: 15 residues. J gave up 0 bases and V 2 bases, and 2 bases lay outside the gene matches. The CDR3 spells CASSFGLAASYEQYF. CDR3 DNA: TGTGCCAGCAGCTTCGGACTAGCGGCCTCCTACGAGCAGTACTTC.

The rearrangement links TRBV3-1 to TRBJ2-1, with a tentative D call TRBD1 (6 bases). The V and J ends lost 1 base and 15 bases respectively, with 16 bases between them. This CDR3 is 13 amino acids long. CDR1 is LGHDT and CDR2 is YNNKEL in the germline V gene (reference sequence). Written as DNA, the CDR3 is TGTGCCAGCAGCCAAGGGCTAGCCCAGGACAGGTTCTTC. Protein product: CASSQGLAQDRFF.

As concerns this clonotype: This may be a read error, as it is one base from a much larger clone. The chain is built from TRBV7-8 and TRBJ1-4; D is possibly TRBD1 (6 bases). Germline V gene data show CDR1 as SGHVS and CDR2 as FQNEAQ. The CDR3 extends over 16 amino acids. CDR3 DNA: TGTGCCAGCAGCTTATGGTACAGGGCAACTAAGGAAAAACTGTTTTTT. Translating it yields CASSLWYRATKEKLFF.

This clonotype was recorded many times. The chain couples TRBV11-3 to TRBJ2-3, with D tentatively TRBD1 or TRBD2 (6 bases each). V was clipped by 6 bases and J by 2 bases, with 12 bases between them. The germline gives CDR1 SGHNT, CDR2 YENEEA. This CDR3 contains 14 residues. The CDR3 here is CASSSGADTDTQYF. CDR3 in DNA: TGTGCCAGCAGTTCGGGGGCCGACACAGATACGCAGTATTTT.

This clonotype was seen at least ten times. The rearrangement joins TRBV7-3 to TRBJ2-2; the D is unclear. Germline-derived CDR1 and CDR2 are SGHTA and FQGTGA. This CDR3 has 13 residues. Trimming took off 2 bases at V and 3 bases at J, with 4 bases between the two ends. The CDR3 coding sequence is TGTGCCAGCAGCTTAGCAGACACCGGGGAGCTGTTTTTT. Translation: CASSLADTGELFF.

The chain couples TRBV3-1 to TRBJ2-7; D could derive from TRBD1 or TRBD2 (5 bases each). The length of the CDR3 is 14 residues. Germline assignment: CDR1 LGHDT and CDR2 YNNKEL (reference sequence). Trimming left V 3 bases short and J 8 bases short, with 17 bases between. The CDR3 region has the DNA TGTGCCAGCAGCCAGGGGGAGAACAGTAATAAGCAGTACTTC. It specifies CASSQGENSNKQYF.

This clonotype has ten or more counts. Here the CDR3 reads CASRLAGLSYNEQFF. For the CDR3, the DNA is TGTGCCAGCAGGCTAGCGGGACTCTCCTACAATGAGCAGTTCTTC. The rearrangement uses TRBV6-1 and TRBJ2-1, with TRBD2 matching over 9 bases. Germline V CDR1 and CDR2: MNHNS, SASEGT. The ends lost 6 bases at V and 0 bases at J; junction bases unmatched: 3. This CDR3 region has 15 residues.

This clonotype was counted only a few times. This chain uses TRBV6-1 with TRBJ2-1; 7 nucleotides agree with TRBD2. CDR3 length: 13 amino acids. The J segment lost 10 bases and the V segment lost 7 bases, leaving 10 bases of the junction unmatched. Germline CDR1 is MNHNS and CDR2 is SASEGT. CDR3 bases: TGTGCCAGCACCGAAGGAGGGCGGGAGGAGCAGTTCTTC. Residues: CASTEGGREEQFF.

The chain carries TRBV12-3 or TRBV12-4 and TRBJ2-3, with 12 bases aligning to TRBD2. CDR3 length: 16 amino acids. Losses at the gene ends were 6 bases for V and 6 bases for J; bases not matched to a gene: 10. The CDR3 loop is CASSDRLAGVVDTQYF. The DNA for the CDR3 is TGTGCCAGCAGCGACCGACTAGCGGGGGTAGTGGATACGCAGTATTTT.

The genes are TRBV6-5 and TRBJ1-2; no firm D call. Per the germline V gene, CDR1 is MNHEY and CDR2 is SVGAGI. V was cut by 2 bases and J by 7 bases, with 17 bases left in between. The CDR3 sequence is 15 residues long. In nucleotides, the CDR3 is TGTGCCAGCAGTTACATTGGTGTCTGGAACGGTGGCTACACCTTC. Translation gives CASSYIGVWNGGYTF.

The chain is built from TRBV3-1 and TRBJ2-3; 10 nucleotides line up with TRBD1. In germline, CDR1 is LGHDT, CDR2 YNNKEL (reference sequence). With 3 bases clipped from V and 3 bases from J, the junction kept 3 bases outside the gene matches. The CDR3 covers 15 residues. CDR3 sequence (DNA): TGTGCCAGCAGCCATGAGGGACAGGGGACAGATACGCAGTATTTT. Translation gives CASSHEGQGTDTQYF.